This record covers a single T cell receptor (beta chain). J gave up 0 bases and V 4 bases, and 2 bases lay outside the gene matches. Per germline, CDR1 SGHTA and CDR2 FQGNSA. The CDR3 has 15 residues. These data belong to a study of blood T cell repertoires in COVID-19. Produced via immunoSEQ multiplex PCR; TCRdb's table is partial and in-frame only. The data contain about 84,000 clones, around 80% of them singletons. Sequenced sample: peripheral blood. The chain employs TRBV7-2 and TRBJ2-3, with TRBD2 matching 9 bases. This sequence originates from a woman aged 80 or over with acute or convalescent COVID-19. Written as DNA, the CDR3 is TGTGCCAGCAGCTCGCGGGGGGGAAGCACAGATACGCAGTATTTT. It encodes CASSSRGGSTDTQYF.